This TCR beta chain was documented in a study of OX40 agonist ivuxolimab in advanced cancers. The overall study: Patients treated during dose escalation were battling hepatocellular carcinoma, melanoma, renal cell or head and neck cancer. Enrollees could have had prior anti-PD-1, anti-PD-L1 or anti-CTLA-4 therapy, which around 40% had received. General study points: Some nonresponders also had low normalized T-cell clonal expansion.

Concerning this clone itself: Its antigen remains unknown.

Trimming removed 7 bases at V and 5 bases at J, with 18 bases between. Per germline, CDR1 SGDLS and CDR2 YYNGEE. There are 14 residues in the CDR3. Data came from immunoSEQ multiplex PCR; TCRdb stores just in-frame clones and leaves some out. This table holds 12,000 or so clones, around 80% found once. The source is an adult with an advanced solid tumor such as melanoma, head and neck, liver or kidney cancer. The material sequenced was CD4+ or CD8+ T cells sorted from blood, taken in a trial of the OX40 agonist ivuxolimab. This sequence joins TRBV9 and TRBJ1-1, with TRBD1 as a possible D gene (5 bases). CDR3 protein: CASGRGGRGTEAFF. As DNA, the CDR3 is TGTGCCAGCGGACGCGGGGGTCGGGGGACTGAAGCTTTCTTT. Looking up the rest from reference TRBV9 and TRBJ1-1 gives the full variable domain: DSGVTQTPKHLITATGQRVTLRCSPRSGDLSVYWYQQSLDQGLQFLIQYYNGEERAKGNILERFSAQQFPDLHSELNLSSLELGDSALYFCASGRGGRGTEAFFGQGTRLTVV.